This T cell receptor beta chain was captured by sequencing in a study of shared clonotypes between healthy human individuals. Concerning this clone: Its target is unknown.

Sequenced by immunoSEQ multiplex PCR; TCRdb stores in-frame clones only, minus some. The sample has 2 million to 2.5 million clones, roughly 93% seen once; the top ten hold about 0.37%. Study outcomes and limitations: Sequencing depth was predicted to influence how clonotypes are shared among donors. Several donors showed sharing of around 5% of naive CD4 clonotypes.

The sequenced material came from naive CD4+ T cells from PBMCs. As to subset: CD45RA+ positively selected. The receptor's source is a man younger than 35 in good health. Some clones in this sample may be carry-over from other donors' samples.

The CDR3: CASSRRYEAEEFSAEAFF. CDR3 DNA sequence: TGTGCCAGCTCACGCCGGTATGAGGCCGAGGAGTTTTCGGCTGAAGCTTTCTTT. This chain links TRBV18 with TRBJ1-1; D is unclear. This CDR3 has 18 amino acids. CDR1 and CDR2 (germline): KGHSH, LQKENI. V was clipped by 4 bases and J by 6 bases, with 27 bases between them.